The 6 T cell receptor beta chains presented below share a single source sample, sequenced in a study of OX40 agonist ivuxolimab in advanced cancers. Only in-frame clones appear in the TCRdb table, and some are missing; sequencing was by immunoSEQ multiplex PCR. The sample has almost 90,000 clones, under 95% seen once; the top ten hold 0.7% to 0.9%. The specimen comprised CD4+ or CD8+ T cells sorted from blood, sampled in a trial of the OX40 agonist ivuxolimab. These receptors came from an adult with an advanced solid tumor such as melanoma, head and neck, liver or kidney cancer.

Turning to this clone: Other DNA sequences of this sample code for an identical CDR3. The V gene is TRBV5-1, the J gene TRBJ1-1, with D possibly being TRBD1 (6 bases). The germline V gene encodes CDR1 SGHRS and CDR2 YFSETQ. V shed 4 bases and J shed 5 bases, with 15 bases lying between them. The CDR3 totals 14 residues. CDR3 DNA: TGCGCCAGCAGCCCGGAGGGGAGGGGGACTGAAGCTTTCTTT. Translated: CASSPEGRGTEAFF.

The J gene is TRBJ1-4, the V gene TRBV5-4, with D possibly matching TRBD1 (5 bases). The CDR3 spans 16 residues. V was cut by 3 bases and J by 8 bases, with 20 bases left in between. Germline V gene lookup returns CDR1 SGHNT and CDR2 YYREEE (reference sequence). The CDR3 DNA is TGTGCCAGCAGCTCTGGAGGGCAGTTAAACAGGGAAAAACTGTTTTTT. Protein sequence: CASSSGGQLNREKLFF.

The rearrangement links TRBV29-1 to TRBJ2-3; either TRBD1 or TRBD2 may supply D (5 bases each). The V end was cut by 6 bases, the J end by 3 bases, with 13 bases between. Germline V gene data show CDR1 as SQVTM and CDR2 as ANQGSEA. This CDR3 comprises 13 residues. CDR3 loop: CSVIGEGTDTQYF. The CDR3 nucleotides read TGCAGCGTCATAGGCGAGGGGACAGATACGCAGTATTTT.

This clone was detected a few times. V gene TRBV30 combines with J gene TRBJ1-1, with D tentatively TRBD1 (5 bases). The ends were cut back, 3 bases at V and 1 base at J, with 9 bases in the middle. The germline V gene encodes CDR1 GTSNPN and CDR2 SVGIG (reference sequence). This CDR3 contains 13 residues. CDR3 in DNA: TGTGCCTGGAGGCTAACAGGGAACACTGAAGCTTTCTTT. It is translated as CAWRLTGNTEAFF. Full variable domain (rest looked up from reference TRBV30 and TRBJ1-1): SQTIHQWPATLVQPVGSPLSLECTVEGTSNPNLYWYRQAAGRGLQLLFYSVGIGQISSEVPQNLSASRPQDRQFILSSKKLLLSDSGFYLCAWRLTGNTEAFFGQGTRLTVV.

The genes are TRBV30 and TRBJ2-7; maybe TRBD1 (5 bases). The CDR3 has 12 amino acids. Germline values: CDR1 GTSNPN, CDR2 SVGIG (reference sequence). Trimming pared 4 bases from V and 1 base from J, leaving 8 bases between. The CDR3 is CAWTGNSYEQYF. The CDR3 DNA is TGTGCCTGGACAGGGAATTCCTACGAGCAGTACTTC.

The sample holds one count of this clone. The V and J genes are TRBV28 and TRBJ1-4, with D perhaps TRBD1 (6 bases). The CDR3 has 20 amino acids. Trimming removed 8 bases from V and 5 bases from J, with 33 bases in between. Germline V gene lookup returns CDR1 MDHEN and CDR2 SYDVKM. This CDR3 reads CASFSSTGNSVEWGNEKLFF. The CDR3 DNA reads TGTGCCAGCTTCAGCAGTACAGGGAATAGTGTCGAGTGGGGGAATGAAAAACTGTTTTTT.